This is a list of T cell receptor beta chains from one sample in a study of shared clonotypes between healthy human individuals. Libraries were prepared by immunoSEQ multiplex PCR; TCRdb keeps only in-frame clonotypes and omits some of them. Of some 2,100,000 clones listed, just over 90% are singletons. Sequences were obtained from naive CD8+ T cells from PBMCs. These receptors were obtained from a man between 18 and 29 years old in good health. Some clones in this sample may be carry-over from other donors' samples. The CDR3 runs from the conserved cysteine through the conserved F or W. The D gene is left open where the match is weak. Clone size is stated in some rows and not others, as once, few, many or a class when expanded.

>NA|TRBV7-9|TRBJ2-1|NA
CASSLVAGAPEQFF
TGTGCCAGCAGCTTAGTCGCAGGGGCCCCAGAGCAGTTCTTC
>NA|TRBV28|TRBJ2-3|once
CASSPRGGGTADTQYF
TGTGCCAGCAGTCCTCGTGGGGGCGGGACGGCAGATACGCAGTATTTT
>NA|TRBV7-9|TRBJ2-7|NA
CASSRGEGLERYEQYF
TGTGCCAGCAGCAGGGGCGAGGGCCTGGAGAGATACGAGCAGTACTTC
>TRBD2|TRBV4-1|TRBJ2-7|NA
CASSPQARLAGESSYEQYF
TGCGCCAGCAGCCCGCAAGCCCGCCTAGCGGGAGAAAGCTCCTACGAGCAGTACTTC
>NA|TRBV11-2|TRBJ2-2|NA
CASSPVPSANTGELFF
TGTGCCAGCAGCCCAGTGCCCTCAGCGAACACCGGGGAGCTGTTTTTT
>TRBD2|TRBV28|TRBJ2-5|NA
CASSPGTSGGPQETQYF
TGTGCCAGCAGTCCCGGGACTAGCGGGGGCCCCCAAGAGACCCAGTACTTC
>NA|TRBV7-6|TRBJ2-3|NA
CASSFGTDTQYF
TGTGCCAGCAGCTTTGGCACAGATACGCAGTATTTT
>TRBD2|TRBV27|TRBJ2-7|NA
CASSLRTSGPREQYF
TGTGCCAGCAGTCTCCGGACTAGCGGGCCGCGGGAGCAGTACTTC
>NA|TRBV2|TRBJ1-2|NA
CANLRGSDSYGYTF
TGTGCCAACCTCAGAGGGTCGGATAGCTATGGCTACACCTTC
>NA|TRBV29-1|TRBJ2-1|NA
CSVPGSSFYNEQFF
TGCAGCGTCCCCGGGTCAAGCTTCTACAATGAGCAGTTCTTC
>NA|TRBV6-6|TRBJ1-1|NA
CASSYLGSENTEAFF
TGTGCCAGCAGTTATCTGGGGTCGGAGAACACTGAAGCTTTCTTT
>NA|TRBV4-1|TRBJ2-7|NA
CASSQKDRPGPRQYEQYF
TGCGCCAGCAGCCAAAAAGATCGGCCGGGCCCCCGCCAATACGAGCAGTACTTC
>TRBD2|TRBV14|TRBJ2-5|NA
CASSQRTSGRETQYF
TGTGCCAGCAGCCAAAGGACTAGCGGGAGAGAGACCCAGTACTTC
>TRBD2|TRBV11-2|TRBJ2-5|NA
CASSLEGLAGVLETQYF
TGTGCCAGCAGCTTAGAAGGACTAGCGGGAGTTTTGGAGACCCAGTACTTC
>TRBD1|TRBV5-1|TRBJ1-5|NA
CASSFVNRDRSPQPQHF
TGCGCCAGCAGCTTTGTAAACCGGGACAGATCCCCTCAGCCCCAGCATTTT
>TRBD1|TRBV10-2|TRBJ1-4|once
CASSGQGWEATNEKLFF
TGCGCCAGCAGCGGACAGGGCTGGGAGGCAACTAATGAAAAACTGTTTTTT
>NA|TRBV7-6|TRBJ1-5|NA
CASSPYGGGVYSNQPQHF
TGTGCCAGCAGCCCCTACGGGGGTGGTGTATATAGCAATCAGCCCCAGCATTTT
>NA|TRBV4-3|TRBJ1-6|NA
CASSQDSGVGSPLHF
TGCGCCAGCAGCCAAGATTCAGGGGTCGGTTCACCCCTCCACTTT
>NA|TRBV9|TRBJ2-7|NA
CASSVGADNYEQYF
TGTGCCAGCAGCGTAGGAGCGGACAACTACGAGCAGTACTTC
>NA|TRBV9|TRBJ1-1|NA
CASSVGPGVMNTEAFF
TGTGCCAGCAGCGTAGGGCCAGGGGTCATGAACACTGAAGCTTTCTTT
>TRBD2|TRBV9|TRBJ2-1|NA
CASSERGSSYNEQFF
TGTGCCAGCAGCGAGCGGGGTAGCTCCTACAATGAGCAGTTCTTC
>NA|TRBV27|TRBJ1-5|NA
CASSTGGQPQHF
TGTGCCAGCAGTACAGGTGGTCAGCCCCAGCATTTT
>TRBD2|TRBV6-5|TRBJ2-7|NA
CASRASGIYEQYF
TGTGCCAGCAGAGCTAGCGGGATCTACGAGCAGTACTTC
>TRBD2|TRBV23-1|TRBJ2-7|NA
CASSRTEGLAGLLTYEQYF
TGCGCCAGCAGTCGGACCGAGGGACTAGCGGGTTTACTCACCTACGAGCAGTACTTC
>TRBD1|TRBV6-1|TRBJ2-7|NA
CASSAEDRGDILREQYF
TGTGCCAGCAGTGCAGAAGACAGGGGCGATATCCTACGCGAGCAGTACTTC
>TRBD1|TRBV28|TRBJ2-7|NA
CASRTGTYYEQYF
TGTGCCAGCAGGACAGGGACCTACTACGAGCAGTACTTC
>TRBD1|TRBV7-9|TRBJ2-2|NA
CASSWTGGINTGELFF
TGTGCCAGCAGCTGGACAGGGGGCATTAACACCGGGGAGCTGTTTTTT